The T cell receptor (beta chain) described here comes from a study of shared clonotypes between healthy human individuals. Here immunoSEQ multiplex PCR was the method, and the copy in TCRdb shows in-frame clones only, minus some. The repertoire has 2 million to 2.5 million clones, over 90% of them found once; the top ten carry under 0.45%. Whole-study findings and limits: Clonotype sharing among donors likely depends on sequencing depth.

This CDR3 spans 13 amino acids. Trimming left V 4 bases short and J 6 bases short, with 13 bases between. Germline V lookup: CDR1 SGHDN, CDR2 FVKESK. In regard to this clone: No antigen is known for it.

The chain uses TRBV14 and TRBJ2-7, with D hard to call. Source material: naive CD4+ T cells from PBMCs. As to subset: CD45RA+ positively selected. The sequence was obtained from a man younger than 30 in good health. Some clones in this sample may be carry-over from other donors' samples. CDR3 region: CASSLVSYSEQYF. The CDR3 DNA reads TGTGCCAGCAGCCTTGTTAGCTATAGCGAGCAGTACTTC.